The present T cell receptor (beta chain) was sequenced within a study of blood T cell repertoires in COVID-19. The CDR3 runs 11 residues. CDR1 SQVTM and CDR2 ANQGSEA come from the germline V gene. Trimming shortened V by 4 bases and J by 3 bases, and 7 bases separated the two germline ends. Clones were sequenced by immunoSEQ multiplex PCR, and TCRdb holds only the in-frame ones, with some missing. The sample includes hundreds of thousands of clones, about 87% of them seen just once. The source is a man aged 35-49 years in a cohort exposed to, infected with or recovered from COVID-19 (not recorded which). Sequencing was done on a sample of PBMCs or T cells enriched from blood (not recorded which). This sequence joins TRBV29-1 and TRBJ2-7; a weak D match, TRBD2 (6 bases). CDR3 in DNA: TGCAGCGTTGGGAGGGACTACGAGCAGTACTTC. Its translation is CSVGRDYEQYF.